Sequencing of this TCR beta chain was carried out in a study of blood T cells in healthy people across ages. The use of a sample-barcoded 5' primer and a J-beta primer mix characterized a second PCR of roughly 6 to 11 cycles. TCRdb ran MiXCR on the 5' RACE reads and lists one entry per CDR3 protein. The table records about 650,000 distinct CDR3 sequences, about 34% of them present only once. Trimming removed 2 bases from V and 0 bases from J, with 17 bases in between. CDR1 and CDR2 (germline): KGHSH, LQKENI. There are 19 residues in the CDR3. This clonotype was counted many times. This chain uses TRBV18 with TRBJ2-6; D may be TRBD2 (5 bases). The receptor comes from a woman older than 75 in good health. Sequenced: blood. CDR3 nucleotide sequence: TGTGCCAGCTCACCAGCTGGGAGTACGGTCCCCTCTGGGGCCAACGTCCTGACTTTC. Residues: CASSPAGSTVPSGANVLTF.